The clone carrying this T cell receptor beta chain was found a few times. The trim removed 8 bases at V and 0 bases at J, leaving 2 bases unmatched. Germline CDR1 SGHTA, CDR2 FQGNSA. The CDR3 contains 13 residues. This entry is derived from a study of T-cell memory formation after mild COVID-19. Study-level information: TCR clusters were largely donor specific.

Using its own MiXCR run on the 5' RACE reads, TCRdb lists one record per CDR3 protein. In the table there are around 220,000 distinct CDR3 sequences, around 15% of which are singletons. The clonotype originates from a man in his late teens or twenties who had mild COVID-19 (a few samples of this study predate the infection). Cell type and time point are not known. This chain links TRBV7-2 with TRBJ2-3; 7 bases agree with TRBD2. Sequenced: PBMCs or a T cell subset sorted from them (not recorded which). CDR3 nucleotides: TGTGCCAGCGGGGGGGGGAGCACAGATACGCAGTATTTT. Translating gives CASGGGSTDTQYF.